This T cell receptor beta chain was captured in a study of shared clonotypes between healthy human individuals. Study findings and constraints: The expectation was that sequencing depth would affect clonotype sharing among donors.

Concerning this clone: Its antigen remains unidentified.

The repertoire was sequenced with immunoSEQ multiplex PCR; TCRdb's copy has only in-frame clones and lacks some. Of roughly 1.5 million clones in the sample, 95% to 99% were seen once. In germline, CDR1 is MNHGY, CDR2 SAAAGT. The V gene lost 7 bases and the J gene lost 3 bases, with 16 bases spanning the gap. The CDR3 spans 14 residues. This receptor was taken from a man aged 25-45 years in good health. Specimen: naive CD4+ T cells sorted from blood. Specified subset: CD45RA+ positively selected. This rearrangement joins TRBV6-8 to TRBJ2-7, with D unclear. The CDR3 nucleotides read TGTGCCAGCATTATAAAGTTCCTTGACTACGAGCAGTACTTC. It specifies CASIIKFLDYEQYF.